This T cell receptor (beta chain) was documented in a study of immune reconstitution after stem cell transplant in scleroderma. This CDR3 contains 16 residues. The V and J ends lost 5 bases and 3 bases, in that order; junction bases with no gene match: 6. Germline V lookup: CDR1 SGHTA, CDR2 FQGTGA. TCRdb recomputed calls from the RT-PCR reads with MiXCR, one row per CDR3 protein. The data show roughly 1,600 distinct CDR3 sequences, approximately 10% seen once. Specimen collection occurred before or after autologous hematopoietic stem cell transplantation (not recorded which). This chain links TRBV7-3 with TRBJ2-2; 10 bases fit TRBD2. This sequence was found in a female donor with systemic sclerosis. For the CDR3, the DNA is TGTGCCAGCAGCCCCGGGACTAGCGTATACACCGGGGAGCTGTTTTTT. This codes for CASSPGTSVYTGELFF.